This section outlines one T cell receptor (beta chain) sequence together with its context. This entry is derived from a study of siplizumab effects on memory and regulatory T cells. This CDR3 contains 17 residues. V was pared by 4 bases and J by 1 base, with 9 bases of the junction left unmatched. CDR1 is SGHRS, CDR2 YFSETQ, per germline. The table came from immunoSEQ multiplex PCR; TCRdb's copy has only in-frame clones and leaves some out. The data contain roughly 120,000 clones, 90% to 95% of them seen just once; the ten biggest clones take up around 1.7%. The sequence was collected from a human donor in good health. Sequencing was carried out using non-Treg CD4+ T cells sorted from blood. The chain carries TRBV5-1 and TRBJ2-5; the match to TRBD2 covers 11 bases. DNA for the CDR3: TGCGCCAGCAGCAACGGACCCGGGACTAGCGGCCAAGAGACCCAGTACTTC. It translates to CASSNGPGTSGQETQYF.